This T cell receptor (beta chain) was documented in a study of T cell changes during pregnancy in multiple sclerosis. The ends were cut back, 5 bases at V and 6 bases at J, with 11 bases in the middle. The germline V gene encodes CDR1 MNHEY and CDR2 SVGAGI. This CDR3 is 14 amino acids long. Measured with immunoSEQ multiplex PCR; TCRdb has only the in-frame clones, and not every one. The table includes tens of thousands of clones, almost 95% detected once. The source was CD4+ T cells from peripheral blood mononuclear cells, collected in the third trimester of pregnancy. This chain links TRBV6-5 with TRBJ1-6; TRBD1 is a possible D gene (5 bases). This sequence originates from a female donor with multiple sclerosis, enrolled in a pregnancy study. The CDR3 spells CASSRGPTNSPLHF. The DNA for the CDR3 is TGTGCCAGCAGTAGGGGCCCTACTAATTCACCCCTCCACTTT.